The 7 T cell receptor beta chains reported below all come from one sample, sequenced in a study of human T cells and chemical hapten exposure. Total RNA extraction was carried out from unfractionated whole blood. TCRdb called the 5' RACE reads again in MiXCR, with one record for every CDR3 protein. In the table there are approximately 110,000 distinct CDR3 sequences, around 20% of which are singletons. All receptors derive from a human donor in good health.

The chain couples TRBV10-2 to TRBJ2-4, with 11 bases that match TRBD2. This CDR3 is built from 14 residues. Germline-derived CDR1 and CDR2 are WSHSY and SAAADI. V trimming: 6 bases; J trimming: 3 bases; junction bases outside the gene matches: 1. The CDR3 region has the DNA TGCGCCAGCAGGACTAGCGGGAACAAAAACATTCAGTACTTC. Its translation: CASRTSGNKNIQYF.

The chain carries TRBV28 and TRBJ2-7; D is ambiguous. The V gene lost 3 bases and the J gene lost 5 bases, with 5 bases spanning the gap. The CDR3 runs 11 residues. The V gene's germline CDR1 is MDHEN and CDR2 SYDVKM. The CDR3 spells CASSFGDEQYF. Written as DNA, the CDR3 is TGTGCCAGCAGTTTTGGGGACGAGCAGTACTTC.

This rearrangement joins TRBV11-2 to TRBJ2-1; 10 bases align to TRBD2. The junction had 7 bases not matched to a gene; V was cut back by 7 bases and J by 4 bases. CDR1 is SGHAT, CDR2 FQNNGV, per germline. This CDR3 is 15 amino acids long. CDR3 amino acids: CASIPAGGYYNEQFF. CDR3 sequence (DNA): TGTGCCAGCATCCCAGCGGGAGGGTATTACAATGAGCAGTTCTTC.

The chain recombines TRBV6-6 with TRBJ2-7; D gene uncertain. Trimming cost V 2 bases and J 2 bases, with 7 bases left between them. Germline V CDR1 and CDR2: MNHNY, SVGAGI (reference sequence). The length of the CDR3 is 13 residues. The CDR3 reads CASSYTTPYEQYF. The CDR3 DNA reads TGTGCCAGCAGTTACACTACTCCCTACGAGCAGTACTTC.

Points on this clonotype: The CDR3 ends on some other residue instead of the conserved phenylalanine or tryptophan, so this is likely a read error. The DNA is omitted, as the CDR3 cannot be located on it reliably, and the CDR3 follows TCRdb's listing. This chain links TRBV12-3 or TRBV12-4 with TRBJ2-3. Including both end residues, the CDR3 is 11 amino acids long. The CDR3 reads CASSLDGRLGY.

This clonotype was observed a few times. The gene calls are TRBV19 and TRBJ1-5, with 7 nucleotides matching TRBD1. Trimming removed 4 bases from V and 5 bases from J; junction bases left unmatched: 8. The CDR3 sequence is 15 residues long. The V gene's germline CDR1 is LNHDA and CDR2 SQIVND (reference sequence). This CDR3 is CASSTTGLNHQPQHF. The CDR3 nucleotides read TGTGCCAGTAGTACGACAGGGTTGAACCATCAGCCCCAGCATTTT.

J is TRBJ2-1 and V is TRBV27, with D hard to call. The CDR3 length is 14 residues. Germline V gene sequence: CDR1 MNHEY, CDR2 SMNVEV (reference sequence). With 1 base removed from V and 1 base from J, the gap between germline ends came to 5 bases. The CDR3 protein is CASSLYVSYNEQFF. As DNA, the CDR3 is TGTGCCAGCAGTTTATACGTTTCCTACAATGAGCAGTTCTTC.